The rows below give T cell receptor beta chains drawn from one sample of a study of early T cells in non-severe SARS-CoV-2 infection. TCRdb itself ran the 5' RACE reads through MiXCR, one entry per CDR3 protein. The top ten hold 11% to 15% of the sample, which has about 33,000 distinct CDR3 sequences, under 6% seen once. The specimen was whole blood. These receptors all stem from an adult who was a healthcare worker with PCR-confirmed SARS-CoV-2 infection or an uninfected control (not recorded which). The CDR3 runs from the conserved cysteine through the conserved F or W. Each record gives: clone size, J gene, V gene, D gene, CDR3 protein, CDR3 DNA. D genes are given only for firm matches. Not all rows give a size; the values are once, few, many and, for expanded clones, a class.

few | TRBJ1-6 | TRBV12-3/TRBV12-4 | NA | CASSFRAGDSPLHF | TGTGCCAGCAGTTTCAGGGCAGGGGATTCACCCCTCCACTTT
few | TRBJ2-7 | TRBV20-1 | TRBD1 | CSARTGGGHEQYF | TGCAGTGCAAGGACAGGGGGTGGCCACGAGCAGTACTTC
many | TRBJ2-7 | TRBV28 | TRBD1 | CASRTFGDSSYEQYF | TGTGCCAGCAGAACTTTTGGGGACAGTTCCTACGAGCAGTACTTC
many | TRBJ2-3 | TRBV20-1 | NA | CGARAVGTDTQYF | TGCGGAGCACGGGCGGTCGGGACAGATACGCAGTATTTT
NA | TRBJ2-7 | TRBV28 | NA | CAPSRGAYEQYF | TGTGCCCCATCCCGGGGAGCCTACGAGCAGTACTTC
NA | TRBJ1-2 | TRBV7-9 | NA | CASVPVRANYGYTF | TGTGCCAGCGTACCCGTGAGGGCGAACTATGGCTACACCTTC
NA | TRBJ2-3 | TRBV6-5 | TRBD2 | CASTQAGGRSDTQYF | TGTGCCAGCACCCAAGCGGGGGGGCGATCAGATACGCAGTATTTT
few | TRBJ1-2 | TRBV12-3/TRBV12-4 | NA | CASSRGGGRYNGYTF | TGTGCCAGCAGTCGAGGAGGCGGGAGATATAATGGCTACACCTTC
many | TRBJ1-1 | TRBV7-7 | NA | CASSLRLNTEAFF | TGTGCCAGCAGCTTACGGCTAAACACTGAAGCTTTCTTT
many | TRBJ1-1 | TRBV20-1 | NA | CSAIPRGTEAFF | TGCAGTGCTATCCCGAGGGGCACTGAAGCTTTCTTT
many | TRBJ2-1 | TRBV7-2 | TRBD2 | CASSPSGGDNEQFF | TGTGCCAGCAGCCCTAGCGGGGGGGATAATGAGCAGTTCTTC
many | TRBJ1-1 | TRBV25-1 | NA | CASSDPRTEERPTAFF | TGTGCCAGCAGTGACCCCAGGACAGAGGAGCGACCTACGGCTTTCTTT
few | TRBJ2-3 | TRBV7-6 | NA | CASSFGATGRTDTQYF | TGTGCCAGCAGCTTCGGAGCGACGGGGCGCACAGATACGCAGTATTTT
many | TRBJ1-1 | TRBV18 | NA | CASSPLGLNTEAFF | TGTGCCAGCTCACCCCTCGGACTGAACACTGAAGCTTTCTTT